This T cell receptor (beta chain) stems from a study of CD8+ T cells in alopecia areata (dated by TCRdb to the late 2010s). Background for the entire study: The treated patients took part in an open-label pilot trial in which moderate-to-severe alopecia areata was treated with oral tofacitinib at 5 to 10 mg twice daily. Scalp clonality was compared across normal scalp (n=4), patchy alopecia areata scalp (n=8), and alopecia totalis/universalis scalp (n=8). High-throughput TCRbeta sequencing was used to examine T cell clonal expansion in alopecia areata in both the C3H/HeJ mouse model and human patients. Human TCRbeta sequencing covered scalp tissue and sorted CD4+ and CD8+ peripheral blood T cells from patchy and totalis/universalis alopecia areata patients and healthy controls. TCRbeta CDR3 regions were amplified by immunoSEQ multiplex PCR using 35 Vbeta forward and 13 Jbeta reverse primers. Tofacitinib was administered for 6 to 18 months, and 6 months of follow-up off drug were then conducted to assess delayed response and recurrence. Biopsies were taken from tofacitinib-treated patients at baseline and again at 4 and 24 weeks into treatment, and several of those patients also had a later scalp biopsy. RNA was obtained with the PAXgene miRNA kit for fixed scalp, the miRNeasy kit for PBMCs, and the RNeasy kit for mouse skin. The research as a whole found: Unlike mouse skin, which is dominated by gammadelta T cells, normal human skin has resident alphabeta T cells that are also sequenced, and this complicates analysis of the scalp TCR repertoire. Compared with normal scalp, lesional scalp had higher clonality and more expanded CD8+ clones, particularly in alopecia totalis/universalis, a pattern that suggests antigenic drive. Shared TCR sequences between patients were less evident than in mice, which may be partly attributable to HLA diversity in the patient population.

The library was obtained by the immunoSEQ multiplex PCR assay. RNA was extracted from all samples and reverse transcribed into cDNA, which served as template for TCR sequencing. First-strand cDNA was synthesized using SuperScript III with a 2:1 mix of oligo-dT and random hexamers. A synthetic immune receptor repertoire was used to measure amplification bias, and any remaining bias was corrected computationally. The authors processed their data as follows. Raw reads were preprocessed to remove errors, and CDR3 was defined by IMGT conventions from the conserved cysteine to phenylalanine. Clonality was computed by normalizing Shannon entropy by log2 of the number of productive unique TCRs and subtracting the result from 1. Whether each scalp clone was CD4 or CD8 was inferred by checking scalp TCRbeta sequences against the CD4 and CD8 repertoires from sorted blood. TCRdb took over this immuneACCESS table, retaining in-frame rearrangements with V and J assigned. Such tables are incomplete; in checked studies, under half of the missing clones stem from an unresolved V gene, and the remainder is unexplained. V, J and clone size are those of that table, while D and trimming were read from the DNA. The sample records 140,000 to 150,000 clones, 51% of which are singletons. 0.85% to 1% of the sample is in the top ten clones.

The CDR3 holds 14 amino acids from the cysteine to the phenylalanine. Kept here is only the CDR3 DNA, which spans 42 bases and is read in frame from base 1. CDR1 and CDR2 are drawn from the germline V gene: SQVTM, ANQGSEA. The time point label for this specimen denotes: baseline before oral tofacitinib. Peripheral blood and lesional scalp punch biopsies were obtained from patients with alopecia areata. PBMCs were isolated by density centrifugation and stained for CD3, CD4 and CD8, after which CD4+ and CD8+ T cells were sorted on a FACSAria. This clone was seen a handful of times. Its antigen is not yet known. One junction end does not reproduce the germline sequence, and a read error may be involved.

This sequence was found in a human donor with alopecia areata. This specimen consisted of CD4+ T cells sorted from blood, obtained at week 0. The rearrangement joined TRBV29-1 to TRBJ2-7, and TRBD1 may be the D gene, going by 5 matching bases. The encoded CDR3 is CSVSQVPSSHEQYF. The sequenced DNA: TGCAGCGTTTCACAGGTCCCATCCTCCCACGAGCAGTACTTC.